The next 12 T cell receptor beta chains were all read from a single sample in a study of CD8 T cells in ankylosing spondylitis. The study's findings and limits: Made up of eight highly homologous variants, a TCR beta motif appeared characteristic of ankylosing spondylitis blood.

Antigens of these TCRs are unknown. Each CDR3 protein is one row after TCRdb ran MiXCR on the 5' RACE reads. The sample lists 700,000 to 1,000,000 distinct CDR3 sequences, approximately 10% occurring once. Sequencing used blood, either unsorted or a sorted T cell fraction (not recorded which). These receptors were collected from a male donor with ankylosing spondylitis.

The CDR3 protein is CSASDLADSNQPQHF. CDR3 DNA: TGCAGTGCTAGTGATCTCGCGGATAGCAATCAGCCCCAGCATTTT. The rearrangement uses TRBV20-1 and TRBJ1-5; D gene unclear. Trimming removed 3 bases at V and 0 bases at J, with 12 bases between. The CDR3 contains 15 residues. Germline V gives CDR1 DFQATT, CDR2 SNEGSKA (reference sequence).

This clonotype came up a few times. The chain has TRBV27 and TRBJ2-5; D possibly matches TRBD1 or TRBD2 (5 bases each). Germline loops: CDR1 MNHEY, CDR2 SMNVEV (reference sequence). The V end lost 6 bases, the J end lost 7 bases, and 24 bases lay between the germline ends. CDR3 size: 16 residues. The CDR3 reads CASRLGSTGDPGTQYF. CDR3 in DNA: TGTGCCAGCAGGCTAGGGTCCACCGGGGACCCGGGGACCCAGTACTTC.

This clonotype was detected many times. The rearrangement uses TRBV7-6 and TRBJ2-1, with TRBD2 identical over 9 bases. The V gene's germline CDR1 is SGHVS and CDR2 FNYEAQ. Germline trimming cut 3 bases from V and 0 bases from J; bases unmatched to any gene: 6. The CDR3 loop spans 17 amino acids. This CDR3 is CASSLRTSESSYNEQFF. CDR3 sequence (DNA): TGTGCCAGCAGCTTGAGGACTAGCGAGAGCTCCTACAATGAGCAGTTCTTC.

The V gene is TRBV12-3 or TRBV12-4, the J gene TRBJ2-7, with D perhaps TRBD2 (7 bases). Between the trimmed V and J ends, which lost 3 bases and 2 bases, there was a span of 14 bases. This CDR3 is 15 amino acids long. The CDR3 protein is CASSFSRGGAYEQYF. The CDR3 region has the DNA TGTGCCAGCAGTTTCAGCCGAGGGGGGGCCTACGAGCAGTACTTC.

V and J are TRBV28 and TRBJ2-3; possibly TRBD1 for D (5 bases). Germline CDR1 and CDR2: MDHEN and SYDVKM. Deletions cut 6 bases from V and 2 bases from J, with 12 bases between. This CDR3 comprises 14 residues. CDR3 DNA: TGTGCCAGCAGACCCCAGGGTATCACAGATACGCAGTATTTT. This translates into CASRPQGITDTQYF.

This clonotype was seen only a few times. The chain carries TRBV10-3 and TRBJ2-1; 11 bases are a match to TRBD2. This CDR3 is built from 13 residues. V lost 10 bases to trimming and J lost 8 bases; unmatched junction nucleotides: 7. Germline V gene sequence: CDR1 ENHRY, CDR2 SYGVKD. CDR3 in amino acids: CATKGLAEDEQFF. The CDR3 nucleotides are TGTGCCACCAAGGGACTAGCGGAGGATGAGCAGTTCTTC.

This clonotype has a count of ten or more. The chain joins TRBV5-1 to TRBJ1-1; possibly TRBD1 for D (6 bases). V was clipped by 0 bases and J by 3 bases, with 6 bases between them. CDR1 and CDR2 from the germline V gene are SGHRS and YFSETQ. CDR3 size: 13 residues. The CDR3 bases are TGCGCCAGCAGCTTGGCAGGGGACACTGAAGCTTTCTTT. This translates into CASSLAGDTEAFF.

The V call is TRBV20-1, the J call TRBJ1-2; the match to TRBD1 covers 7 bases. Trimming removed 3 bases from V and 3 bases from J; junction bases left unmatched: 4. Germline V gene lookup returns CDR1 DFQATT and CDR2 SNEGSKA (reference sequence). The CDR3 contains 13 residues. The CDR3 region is CSARRDRDYGYTF. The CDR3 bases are TGCAGTGCTAGGAGGGACAGAGACTATGGCTACACCTTC.

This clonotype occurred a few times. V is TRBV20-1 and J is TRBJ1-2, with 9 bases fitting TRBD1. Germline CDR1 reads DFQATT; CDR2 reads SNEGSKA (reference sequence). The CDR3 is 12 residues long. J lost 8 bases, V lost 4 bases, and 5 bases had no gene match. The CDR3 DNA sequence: TGCAGTGCTACCAGGACAGGGGTGGGCTACACCTTC. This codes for CSATRTGVGYTF.

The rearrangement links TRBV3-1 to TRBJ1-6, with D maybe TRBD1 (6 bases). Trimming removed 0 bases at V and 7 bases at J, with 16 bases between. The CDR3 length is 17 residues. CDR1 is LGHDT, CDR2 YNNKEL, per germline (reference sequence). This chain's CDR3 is CASSQDRSGQFNSPLHF. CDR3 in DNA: TGTGCCAGCAGCCAAGATCGGTCAGGACAGTTCAATTCACCCCTCCACTTT.

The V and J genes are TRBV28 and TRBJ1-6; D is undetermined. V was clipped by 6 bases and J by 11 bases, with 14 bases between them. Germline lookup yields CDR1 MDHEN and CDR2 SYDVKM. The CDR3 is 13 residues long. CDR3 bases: TGTGCCAGCAGCCTATCCTCGCAGGCACCCCTCCACTTT. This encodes CASSLSSQAPLHF.

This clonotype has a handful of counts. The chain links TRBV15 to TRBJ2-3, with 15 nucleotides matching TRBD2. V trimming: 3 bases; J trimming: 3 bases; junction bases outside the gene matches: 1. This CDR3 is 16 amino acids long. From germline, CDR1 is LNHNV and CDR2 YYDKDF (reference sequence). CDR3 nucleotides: TGTGCCACCAGCAGGGGACTAGCGGGAGGTACAGATACGCAGTATTTT. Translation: CATSRGLAGGTDTQYF.